The 5 T cell receptor beta chains listed next were all sequenced from one sample in a study of T cell changes during pregnancy in multiple sclerosis. Sequencing was performed with immunoSEQ multiplex PCR; in TCRdb, only in-frame clones are kept and a portion is missing. This table has approximately 33,000 clones, 92% appearing once. Sequences were derived from CD4+ T cells from peripheral blood mononuclear cells, sampled after pregnancy. These receptors originate from a female donor with multiple sclerosis, enrolled in a pregnancy study.

The rearrangement joins TRBV6-5 to TRBJ1-6, with unresolved D. This CDR3 is 15 amino acids long. Germline V CDR1 and CDR2: MNHEY, SVGAGI. Trimming removed 10 bases from V and 0 bases from J, with 13 bases in between. CDR3: CATQAGSSYNSPLHF. Here the CDR3 DNA reads TGTGCCACCCAAGCGGGGAGCTCCTATAATTCACCCCTCCACTTT.

The rearrangement joins TRBV7-2 to TRBJ1-2; maybe TRBD1 (6 bases). This CDR3 spans 14 amino acids. Per the germline V gene, CDR1 is SGHTA and CDR2 is FQGNSA. Trimming took off 1 base at V and 2 bases at J, with 8 bases between the two ends. CDR3 loop: CASSLETGNYGYTF. CDR3 DNA sequence: TGTGCCAGCAGCTTAGAAACAGGGAACTATGGCTACACCTTC.

Only one count was recorded for this clone. V usage is TRBV5-5 and J usage is TRBJ1-1; the match to TRBD1 covers 8 bases. The V gene end was trimmed by 3 bases and the J gene end by 9 bases; junction bases not matched to a gene: 7. This CDR3 has 13 amino acids. The germline V gene encodes CDR1 SGHKS and CDR2 YYEKEE (reference sequence). In DNA form, the CDR3 reads TGTGCCAGCAGCTCTTTTAGACAGGGGCAAGCTTTCTTT. It encodes CASSSFRQGQAFF.

In its sample, this clone was seen once. This sequence joins TRBV27 and TRBJ2-1; 7 bases align to TRBD2. The germline V gene has CDR1 MNHEY and CDR2 SMNVEV (reference sequence). The trim removed 6 bases at V and 7 bases at J, leaving 15 bases unmatched. The CDR3 extends over 16 amino acids. The CDR3 bases are TGTGCCAGCAGCAACCCTTTGCGGGAGAGGGTAAATGAGCAGTTCTTC. Translated: CASSNPLRERVNEQFF.

V usage is TRBV6-5 and J usage is TRBJ2-7; TRBD2 might be the D (6 bases). CDR1 and CDR2 from the germline V gene are MNHEY and SVGAGI. This CDR3 contains 12 residues. Trimming took off 5 bases at V and 7 bases at J, with 12 bases between the two ends. The CDR3 loop reads CASSGGGLEQYF. DNA of the CDR3: TGTGCCAGCAGTGGGGGAGGTTTGGAGCAGTACTTC.